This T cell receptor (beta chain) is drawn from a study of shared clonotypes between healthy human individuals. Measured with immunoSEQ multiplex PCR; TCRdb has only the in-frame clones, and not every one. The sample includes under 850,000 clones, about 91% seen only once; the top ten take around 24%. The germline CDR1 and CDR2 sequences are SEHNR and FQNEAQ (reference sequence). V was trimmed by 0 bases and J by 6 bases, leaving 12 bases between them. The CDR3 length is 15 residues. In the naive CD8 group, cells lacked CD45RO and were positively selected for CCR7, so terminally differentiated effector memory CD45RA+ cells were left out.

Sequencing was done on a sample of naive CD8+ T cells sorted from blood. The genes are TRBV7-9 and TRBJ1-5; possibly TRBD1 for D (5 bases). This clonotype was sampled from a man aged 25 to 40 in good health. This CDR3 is CASSLAVGGTQPQHF. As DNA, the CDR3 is TGTGCCAGCAGCTTAGCGGTGGGGGGTACTCAGCCCCAGCATTTT.